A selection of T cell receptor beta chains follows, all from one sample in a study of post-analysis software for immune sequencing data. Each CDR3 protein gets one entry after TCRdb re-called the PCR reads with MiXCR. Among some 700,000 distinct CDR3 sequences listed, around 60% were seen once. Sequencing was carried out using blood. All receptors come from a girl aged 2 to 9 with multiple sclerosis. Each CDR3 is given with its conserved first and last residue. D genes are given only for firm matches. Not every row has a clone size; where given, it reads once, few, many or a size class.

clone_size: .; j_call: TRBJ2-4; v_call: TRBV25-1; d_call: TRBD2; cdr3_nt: TGTGCCAGCGGCCCCCGGGGGGGGGCCAAAAACATTCAGTACTTC; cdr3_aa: CASGPRGGAKNIQYF
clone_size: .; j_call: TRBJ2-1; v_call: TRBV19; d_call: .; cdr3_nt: TGTGCCAGTGGATCGGGGGGCAACTACAATGAGCAGTTCTTC; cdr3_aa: CASGSGGNYNEQFF
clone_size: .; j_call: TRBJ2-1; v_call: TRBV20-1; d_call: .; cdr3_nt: TGCAGTGCTAGCTTCGTAGGGGTATACAATGAGCAGTTCTTC; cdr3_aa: CSASFVGVYNEQFF
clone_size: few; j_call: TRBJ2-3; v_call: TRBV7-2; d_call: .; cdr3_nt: TGTGCCAGCAGCAGAGAGAGGCGCCCGACAGATACGCAGTATTTT; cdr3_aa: CASSRERRPTDTQYF
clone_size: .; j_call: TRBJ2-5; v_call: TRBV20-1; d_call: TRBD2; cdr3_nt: TGCAGTGCACCGGGGGGGCGGCTGGAGACCCAGTACTTC; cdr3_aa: CSAPGGRLETQYF
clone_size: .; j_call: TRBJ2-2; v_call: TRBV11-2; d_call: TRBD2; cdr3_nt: TGTGCCAGCAGCTTTCGACTAGCGGGGGACACCGGGGAGCTGTTTTTT; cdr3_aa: CASSFRLAGDTGELFF
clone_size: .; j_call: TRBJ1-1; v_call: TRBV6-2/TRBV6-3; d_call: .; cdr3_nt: TGTGCCAGCAGTTACCGACAAGTCAGCACTGAAGCTTTCTTT; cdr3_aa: CASSYRQVSTEAFF
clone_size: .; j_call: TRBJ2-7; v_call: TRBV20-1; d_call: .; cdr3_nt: TGCAGTGCTACGGACAGTACCTACGAGCAGTACTTC; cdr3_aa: CSATDSTYEQYF
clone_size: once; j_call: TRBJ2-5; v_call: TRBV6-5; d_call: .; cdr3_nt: TGTGCCAGCAGTGGGGACAATGAGCAGTACTTC; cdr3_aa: CASSGDNEQYF
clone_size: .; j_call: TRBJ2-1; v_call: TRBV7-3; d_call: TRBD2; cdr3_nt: TGTGCCAGCAGCTTAACGAAGGAGACTAGCGGGAGTCTTTACAATGAGCAGTTCTTC; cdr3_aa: CASSLTKETSGSLYNEQFF
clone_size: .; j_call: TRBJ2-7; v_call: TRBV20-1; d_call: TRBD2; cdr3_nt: TGCAGTGCCTCCGTACTAGCGGGACCCTACGAGCAGTACTTC; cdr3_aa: CSASVLAGPYEQYF
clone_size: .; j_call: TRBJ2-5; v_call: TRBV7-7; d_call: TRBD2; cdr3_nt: TGTGCCAGCAGCGCCCGGACTAGCGGGGGGGACCAAGAGACCCAGTACTTC; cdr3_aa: CASSARTSGGDQETQYF
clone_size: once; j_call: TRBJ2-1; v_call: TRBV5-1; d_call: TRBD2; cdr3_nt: TGCGCCAGCAGCCCTATAACTAGCGGGACGAACAATGAGCAGTTCTTC; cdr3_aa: CASSPITSGTNNEQFF
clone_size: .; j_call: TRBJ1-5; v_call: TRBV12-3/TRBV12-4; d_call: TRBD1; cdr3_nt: TGTGCCAGCAGTAACGAGGACAGGGGCAATCAGCCCCAGCATTTT; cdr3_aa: CASSNEDRGNQPQHF
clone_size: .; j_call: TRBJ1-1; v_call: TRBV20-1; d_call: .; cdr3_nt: TGCAGTGCTATCCCCGGGGGCCAAGGCACTGAAGCTTTCTTT; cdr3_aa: CSAIPGGQGTEAFF
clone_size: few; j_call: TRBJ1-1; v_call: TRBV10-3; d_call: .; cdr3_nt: TGTGCCACCACTCTAGGGGAAGACCCGAACACTGAAGCTTTCTTT; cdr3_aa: CATTLGEDPNTEAFF
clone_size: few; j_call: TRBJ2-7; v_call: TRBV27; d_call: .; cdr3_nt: TGTGCCAGCAGTTTACGGGAAGTAGCTGTTAAGAACGAGCAGTACTTC; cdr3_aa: CASSLREVAVKNEQYF
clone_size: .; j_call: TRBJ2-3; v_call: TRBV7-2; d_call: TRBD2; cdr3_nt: TGTGCCAGCAGCTCAAACCCGGGACTAGCGAATACGCAGTATTTT; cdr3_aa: CASSSNPGLANTQYF
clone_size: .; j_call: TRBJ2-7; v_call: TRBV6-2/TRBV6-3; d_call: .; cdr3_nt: TGTGCCAGCAGAATTACGAACGCCTACGAGCAGTACTTC; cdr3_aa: CASRITNAYEQYF
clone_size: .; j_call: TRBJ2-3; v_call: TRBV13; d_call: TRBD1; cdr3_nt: TGTGCCAGCAGCCCTCACCCCGGGACAGGGGGCGTAGATACGCAGTATTTT; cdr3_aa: CASSPHPGTGGVDTQYF
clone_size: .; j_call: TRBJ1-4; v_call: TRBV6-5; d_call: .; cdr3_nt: TGTGCCAGCAGTTACTGGTCCGGGAATGAAAAACTGTTTTTT; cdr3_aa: CASSYWSGNEKLFF
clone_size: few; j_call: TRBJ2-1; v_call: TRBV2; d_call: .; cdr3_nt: TGTGCCAGCAGTGGAGTCCTACAGGGTGGCAACAATGAGCAGTTCTTC; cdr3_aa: CASSGVLQGGNNEQFF
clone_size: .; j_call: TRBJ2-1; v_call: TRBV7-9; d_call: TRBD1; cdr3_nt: TGTGCCAGCAGAATCGCGAGGGACAGGAGATTTGAGCAGTTCTTC; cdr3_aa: CASRIARDRRFEQFF
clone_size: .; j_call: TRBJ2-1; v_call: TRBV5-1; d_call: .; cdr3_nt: TGCGCCAGCAGCTTGGCAGACCTACAAAATGAGCAGTTCTTC; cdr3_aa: CASSLADLQNEQFF
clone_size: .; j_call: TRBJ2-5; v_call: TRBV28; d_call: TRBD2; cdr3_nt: TGTGCCAGCAAGGCGGGAGTGGGAGAGACCCAGTACTTC; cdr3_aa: CASKAGVGETQYF
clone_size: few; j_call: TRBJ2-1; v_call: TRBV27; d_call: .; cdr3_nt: TGTGCCAGCAGTTCTGATATGGGATACTACAATGAGCAGTTCTTC; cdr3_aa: CASSSDMGYYNEQFF
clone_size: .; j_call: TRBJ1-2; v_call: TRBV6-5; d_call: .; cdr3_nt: TGTGCCAGCAGTTACCCGGGGACTAGAGTTGGCTACACCTTC; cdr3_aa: CASSYPGTRVGYTF
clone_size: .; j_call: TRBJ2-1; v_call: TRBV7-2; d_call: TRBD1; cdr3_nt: TGTGCCAGCAGCGTAATAGGGACAGGTTCCCACAATGAGCAGTTCTTC; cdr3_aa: CASSVIGTGSHNEQFF
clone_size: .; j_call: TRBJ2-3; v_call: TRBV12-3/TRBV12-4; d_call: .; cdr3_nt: TGTGCCAGCAGCGCCGGGCCCAGGGGAGATACGCAGTATTTT; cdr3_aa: CASSAGPRGDTQYF
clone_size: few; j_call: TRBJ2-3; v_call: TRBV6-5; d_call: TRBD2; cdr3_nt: TGTGCCAGCAGTTACCGACTAGCGGGCGGCACAGATACGCAGTATTTT; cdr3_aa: CASSYRLAGGTDTQYF
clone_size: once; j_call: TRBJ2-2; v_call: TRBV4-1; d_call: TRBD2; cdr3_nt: TGCGCCAGCAGCCAGACTAGCGGGGACCCCGAGACCGGGGAGCTGTTTTTT; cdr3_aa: CASSQTSGDPETGELFF
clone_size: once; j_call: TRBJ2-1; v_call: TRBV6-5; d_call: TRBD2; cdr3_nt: TGTGCCAGCGGCCTAGCGGGGAGCGCAAATGAGCAGTTCTTC; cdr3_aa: CASGLAGSANEQFF
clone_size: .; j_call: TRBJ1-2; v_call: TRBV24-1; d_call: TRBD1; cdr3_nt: TGTGCCACCAGTGCTCAGGGGGCTGGAAGCTACACCTTC; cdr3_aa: CATSAQGAGSYTF
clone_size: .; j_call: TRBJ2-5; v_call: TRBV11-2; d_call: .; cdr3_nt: TGTGCCAGCAGCCGACGGGGGCTTGGGCAAGAGACCCAGTACTTC; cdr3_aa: CASSRRGLGQETQYF
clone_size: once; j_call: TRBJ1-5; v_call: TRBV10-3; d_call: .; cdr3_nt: TGTGCCATCAGTGAGTGGTCGGATAGCAATCAGCCCCAGCATTTT; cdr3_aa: CAISEWSDSNQPQHF
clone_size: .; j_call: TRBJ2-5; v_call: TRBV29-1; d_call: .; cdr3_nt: TGCAGCGGTGGCTCAACCGGGGCCGGCCAGTACTTC; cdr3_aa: CSGGSTGAGQYF
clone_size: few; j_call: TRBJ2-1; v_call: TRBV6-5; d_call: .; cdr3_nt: TGTGCCAGCATTGGGGTTACGGGGCGCCCCTACAATGAGCAGTTCTTC; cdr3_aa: CASIGVTGRPYNEQFF
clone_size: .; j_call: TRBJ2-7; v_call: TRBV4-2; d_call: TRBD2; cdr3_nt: TGTGCCAGCAGCCAAACCTCGGGACTAGCGGGACACGAGCAGTACTTC; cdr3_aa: CASSQTSGLAGHEQYF
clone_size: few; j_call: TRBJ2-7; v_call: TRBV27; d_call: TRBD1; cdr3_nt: TGTGCCAGCAGTGGACAGGGCTGGGACGAGCAGTACTTC; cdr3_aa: CASSGQGWDEQYF
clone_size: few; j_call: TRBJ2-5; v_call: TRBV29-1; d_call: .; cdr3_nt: TGCAGCGTTGATCGGCAGGGTGGTGGGGAGACCCAGTACTTC; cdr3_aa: CSVDRQGGGETQYF
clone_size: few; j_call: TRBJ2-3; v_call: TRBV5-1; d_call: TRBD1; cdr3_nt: TGCGCCAGCAGCGTCGGACAGGGGGGAGATACGCAGTATTTT; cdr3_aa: CASSVGQGGDTQYF
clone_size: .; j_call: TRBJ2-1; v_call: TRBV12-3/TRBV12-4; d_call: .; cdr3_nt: TGTGCCAGCAGTGCGCTAGGAAATGGTAATGAGCAGTTCTTC; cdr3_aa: CASSALGNGNEQFF
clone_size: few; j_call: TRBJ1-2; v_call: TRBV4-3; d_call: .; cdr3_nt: TGCGCCAGCAGCCGCACCAAAGGGCGGGACACCCATGGCTACACCTTC; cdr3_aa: CASSRTKGRDTHGYTF